This T cell receptor beta chain was sequenced in a study of T cell changes during pregnancy in multiple sclerosis. Some clones are missing from TCRdb's copy, which holds only in-frame ones; the method was immunoSEQ multiplex PCR. Of about 64,000 clones in the sample, 80% to 95% were seen once. The CDR3 has 12 amino acids. Trimming stripped 5 bases from V and 5 bases from J, with 9 bases between. The V gene's germline CDR1 is SGHAT and CDR2 FQNNGV. This sample comprised peripheral blood, obtained in the second trimester of pregnancy. The V and J genes are TRBV11-2 and TRBJ1-2; D is perhaps TRBD1 (6 bases). The clonotype was recovered from a female donor in good health, enrolled as a control in a pregnancy study. The chain's CDR3 is CASSPGEYGYTF. The CDR3 region has the DNA TGTGCCAGCAGCCCAGGGGAATATGGCTACACCTTC.